This T cell receptor (beta chain) was profiled in a study of T cells after yellow fever vaccination. Study information: Fractions with few cells were prepared using SMART-Seq v4 Ultra Low Input.

This clonotype was observed a few times. The germline gives CDR1 SGHRS, CDR2 YFSETQ. The CDR3 is 15 amino acids. V dropped 0 bases and J dropped 0 bases, with 9 bases sitting between them. It was through 5'RACE template switching that TCR cDNA was made, with a universal primer site and UMIs added. Via MiXCR, TCRdb re-called the 5' RACE reads, giving one row per CDR3 protein. The sample includes about 350,000 distinct CDR3 sequences, 4.1% of them seen just once. The chain links TRBV5-1 to TRBJ1-1; the D is unclear. The sequenced sample was PBMCs, obtained 5 days after the yellow fever booster vaccination. The sequence came from a man between 18 and 29 years old who received the YFV17D yellow fever vaccine. The CDR3 sequence: CASSLGATVNTEAFF. DNA for the CDR3: TGCGCCAGCAGCTTGGGAGCGACGGTGAACACTGAAGCTTTCTTT.